Following are 15 T cell receptor beta chains from one sample sequenced in a study of breast tumors, draining lymph nodes, adjacent tissues. TCRdb passed the multiplex PCR reads through MiXCR, listing each CDR3 protein once. Of approximately 200,000 distinct CDR3 sequences in the sample, approximately 33% were seen once. Samples came from axillary lymph nodes draining the breast cancer. The sequenced sample consisted of axillary lymph node tissue. Source of these receptors: a female donor with breast cancer. Some clones in this sample may be carry-over from other donors' samples.

This clonotype appeared many times. This chain uses TRBV27 with TRBJ2-7, with no clear D. The CDR3 loop spans 14 amino acids. The germline gives CDR1 MNHEY, CDR2 SMNVEV (reference sequence). V dropped 2 bases and J dropped 0 bases, with 8 bases sitting between them. CDR3 bases: TGTGCCAGCAGTTTACGGTCGAGCTCCTACGAGCAGTACTTC. Translation gives CASSLRSSSYEQYF.

Concerning this clonotype itself: With a much larger clone just one base away, this may be a read error. This chain uses TRBV20-1 with TRBJ1-6; the D gene is possibly TRBD1 (6 bases). Germline V gives CDR1 DFQATT, CDR2 SNEGSKA (reference sequence). CDR3 size: 13 residues. Written as DNA, the CDR3 is TGCAATGCTCCTGACAGGAATAATTCACCCCTCCACTTT. Encoded protein: CNAPDRNNSPLHF.

This clonotype was seen ten or more times. The V gene is TRBV5-6, the J gene TRBJ2-2; 7 nucleotides agree with TRBD2. CDR1 and CDR2 from the germline V gene are SGHDT and YYEEEE. The CDR3 is 15 residues long. V gave up 5 bases and J gave up 2 bases; unmatched junction bases: 6. The CDR3 here is CASSLGGGNTGELFF. The CDR3 region has the DNA TGTGCCAGCAGTCTTGGCGGGGGAAACACCGGGGAGCTGTTTTTT.

This clonotype was seen repeatedly, ten times or more. The chain combines TRBV7-9 with TRBJ2-7; 7 nucleotides agree with TRBD1. The germline CDR1 and CDR2 sequences are SEHNR and FQNEAQ (reference sequence). The CDR3 consists of 15 residues. Losses at the gene ends were 2 bases for V and 1 base for J; bases not matched to a gene: 5. CDR3 coding DNA: TGTGCCAGCAGCTTAACCCCGGGACAGTCCTACGAGCAGTACTTC. It is translated as CASSLTPGQSYEQYF. The variable domain in full, with the rest retrieved from reference TRBV7-9 and TRBJ2-7, is DTGVSQNPRHKITKRGQNVTFRCDPISEHNRLYWYRQTLGQGPEFLTYFQNEAQLEKSRLLSDRFSAERPKGSFSTLEIQRTEQGDSAMYLCASSLTPGQSYEQYFGPGTRLTVT.

As for this clonotype: A read error is possible here, since a much larger clone lies one base away. The gene calls are TRBV10-3 and TRBJ2-4, with D possibly matching TRBD2 (6 bases). The germline V gene has CDR1 ENHRY and CDR2 SYGVKD. The CDR3 loop spans 15 amino acids. With 0 bases removed from V and 6 bases from J, the gap between germline ends came to 12 bases. This CDR3 reads CAISESTGVGNIQYF. Here the CDR3 DNA reads TGTGCCATCAGTGAGTCGACGGGGGTTGGAAACATTCAGTACTTC.

The genes are TRBV6-1 and TRBJ2-2; D remains unclear. Between the trimmed V and J ends, which lost 11 bases and 5 bases, there was a span of 15 bases. The CDR3 covers 13 residues. In germline, CDR1 is MNHNS, CDR2 SASEGT. CDR3 loop: CAGDKERTGELFF. DNA for the CDR3: TGTGCCGGCGACAAAGAGAGAACCGGGGAGCTGTTTTTT.

As concerns this clonotype: A much larger clonotype is one base distant, so this may be a read error. The chain recombines TRBV30 with TRBJ2-3; tentatively, D is TRBD2 (5 bases). The CDR3 runs 14 residues. Per the germline V gene, CDR1 is GTSNPN and CDR2 is SVGIG (reference sequence). CDR3 coding DNA: TGTGCCTGGAGTATTAGCGTTAGCACAGATACGCGGTATTTT. It translates to CAWSISVSTDTRYF.

This clonotype has a count of ten or more. The chain recombines TRBV7-3 with TRBJ2-7; 9 bases are shared with TRBD1. This CDR3 has 13 amino acids. V shed 3 bases, J shed 5 bases, and the junction held 2 bases outside the gene matches. The V gene's germline CDR1 is SGHTA and CDR2 FQGTGA. CDR3 sequence reads: CASSLDRGHEQYF. CDR3 coding DNA: TGTGCCAGCAGCTTGGACAGGGGCCACGAGCAGTACTTC.

This clonotype was detected ten times or more. The chain joins TRBV20-1 to TRBJ2-2, with D possibly being TRBD1 (5 bases). Germline V gene sequence: CDR1 DFQATT, CDR2 SNEGSKA (reference sequence). CDR3 length: 14 amino acids. The ends were cut back, 4 bases at V and 2 bases at J, with 11 bases in the middle. CDR3 coding DNA: TGCAGTGCTAAAGGACACCGAAACACCGGGGAGCTGTTTTTT. Translating gives CSAKGHRNTGELFF.

The table lists this clonotype with a count of one. This chain connects TRBV6-4 to TRBJ1-5; D not resolved. The ends were cut back, 7 bases at V and 4 bases at J, with 20 bases in the middle. This CDR3 contains 16 residues. The germline V gene has CDR1 MRHNA and CDR2 SNTAGT. The CDR3 loop is CASNHSTFRVNQPQHF. In DNA form, the CDR3 reads TGTGCCAGCAATCACTCGACCTTTAGGGTTAATCAGCCCCAGCATTTT.

This clonotype was seen many times. Here the CDR3 reads CASSQDLGREQYF. The CDR3 nucleotides are TGCGCCAGCAGCCAAGATCTGGGGCGAGAGCAGTACTTC. V gene TRBV4-3 combines with J gene TRBJ2-7; D may be TRBD1 (5 bases). The CDR3 spans 13 residues. Germline values: CDR1 LGHNA, CDR2 YSLEER. Trimming took 0 bases from V and 7 from J, leaving 10 bases between them.

This clonotype was detected ten times or more. CDR3 nucleotides: TGCAGTGCTAGCGGGGCAGTCGGGTTCTACAATGAGCAGTTCTTC. Amino acid sequence: CSASGAVGFYNEQFF. The chain is built from TRBV20-1 and TRBJ2-1; D is possibly TRBD1 or TRBD2 (5 bases each). The length of the CDR3 is 15 residues. CDR1 is DFQATT and CDR2 is SNEGSKA in the germline V gene (reference sequence). V gave up 3 bases and J gave up 3 bases, with 15 bases separating them.

This clonotype was recorded at least ten times. The gene calls are TRBV29-1 and TRBJ2-1, with D tentatively TRBD1 (5 bases). The CDR3 length is 14 residues. Germline V gives CDR1 SQVTM, CDR2 ANQGSEA. Trimming stripped 7 bases from V and 4 bases from J, with 17 bases between. CDR3 DNA: TGCAGCGCCGCAGGACAAGGAGCTTACAATGAGCAGTTCTTC. Translating gives CSAAGQGAYNEQFF.

This clonotype showed up many times. This sequence joins TRBV7-6 and TRBJ2-2; tentatively, D is TRBD2 (7 bases). The CDR3 covers 15 residues. The V end was cut by 0 bases, the J end by 7 bases, with 12 bases between. Germline V gene sequence: CDR1 SGHVS, CDR2 FNYEAQ. CDR3 DNA: TGTGCCAGCAGCTTAGCGGGGGGGCACGGCGGGGAGCTGTTTTTT. Residues: CASSLAGGHGGELFF.

Comments on this clonotype: This may be a read error: a much more frequent sequence differs by one nucleotide. The rearrangement joins TRBV5-4 to TRBJ1-2; no clear D gene. CDR3 length: 12 residues. The V end lost 2 bases, the J end lost 8 bases, and 10 bases lay between the germline ends. The germline V gene has CDR1 SGHNT and CDR2 YYREEE (reference sequence). CDR3 nucleotides: TGTGCCAGCAGCTTAAGCAAAGTAGGCTACACCTTC. It encodes CASSLSKVGYTF.